The entry that follows covers one T cell receptor (beta chain) sequence. No cognate antigen has been identified for it. Base qualities are not recorded, but no much larger clone differs from it by a single base. The entry originates in a study of T cell repertoires in cytomegalovirus infection (dated by TCRdb to the late 2010s). With regard to the full study: Peptide stimulations targeted recently identified HLA-C-restricted CMV epitopes, whose presentation resists viral immunomodulation, together with well-studied HLA-B-restricted epitopes. Because public TCR beta signatures pointed to carriage of CMV infection together with the matching HLA type, the HLA type of each donor mattered for the analysis. Beyond this particular receptor, the publication reports: In both this cohort and an independent cohort of 350 or so donors, the cumulative frequency of public TCR beta family members distinguished carriers of CMV infection plus the relevant HLA type. The ex vivo response was dominated by HLA-C-restricted CMV-specific TCR beta clonotypes, which also provided the single most frequent clonotype in two of eight donors.

Germline trimming amounts to 3 bases on V and 7 bases on J, with 9 as the count of junction bases outside the gene matches. CDR1 LNHDA and CDR2 SQIVND are derived from the germline V gene (reference sequence). Its CDR3 holds 14 amino acids, cysteine through phenylalanine. Of all the DNA, just the CDR3 is kept, 42 bases in frame from base 1. Interpreted using the paper, the treatment or condition label stands for: in vitro stimulation with specific CMV peptide epitopes to enrich CMV-specific T cells. Sequenced on an Illumina HiSeq 1500. TCRdb reprocessing: public reads trimmed at Q25 with fastp, clones called with MiXCR, in-frame beta chains kept. Every CDR3 protein is listed once, alongside the most common genes and DNA of its rows. Present in this sample are hundreds of thousands of distinct CDR3 sequences, around a third of which were seen just once. About 14% of the sample is taken by the ten largest.

The specimen comprised cultured CD8+ T cells from PBMCs, sampled from culture after CMV antigen stimulation. The sequence came from a human donor in good health (CMV status not recorded). Some clones in this sample may be carry-over from other donors' samples. The chain is made from TRBV19 and TRBJ2-7; TRBD2 matches 7 bases in the middle. CDR3 protein: CASSIKLAGREQYF. The DNA reads TGTGCCAGTAGTATTAAACTAGCCGGGAGGGAGCAGTACTTC. Full variable domain (CDR3 extended with the reference TRBV19 and TRBJ2-7 proteins): DGGITQSPKYLFRKEGQNVTLSCEQNLNHDAMYWYRQDPGQGLRLIYYSQIVNDFQKGDIAEGYSVSREKKESFPLTVTSAQKNPTAFYLCASSIKLAGREQYFGPGTRLTVT.